The sequence of this TCR beta chain was determined in a study of cytomegalovirus exposure and HLA in healthy donors. Study-wide context: Within an early data release were 80 million to 90 million unique TCRs drawn from HLA-typed donors.

Study-wide results and limits: An assumption of roughly uniform sequencing depth across donors underlay the presence/absence analyses. Most subjects had HLA-A and HLA-B alleles reportedly predicted accurately by TCR beta sequences.

With regard to this clone: Its antigen is unknown.

PCR involved 60 Vbeta and 13 Jbeta primers. The method was immunoSEQ multiplex PCR; TCRdb's version includes in-frame clones alone and lacks a portion of them. The table includes around 190,000 clones, around 88% detected once. Germline assignment: CDR1 SGHRS and CDR2 YFSETQ. The junction had 9 bases not matched to a gene; V was cut back by 0 bases and J by 7 bases. The CDR3 extends over 16 amino acids. Sequencing was done on a sample of PBMCs. The sequence was obtained from a young woman in good health and CMV-seronegative. V usage is TRBV5-1 and J usage is TRBJ2-1; TRBD1 matches at 8 bases. For the CDR3, the DNA is TGCGCCAGCAGCTTGGTCGGACAGGGTGGACCGAATGAGCAGTTCTTC. Translating gives CASSLVGQGGPNEQFF.